Included here is one TCR beta chain sequence, with context. Its target antigen remains unknown. No base qualities exist here, and no much larger clone lies one base off it. TCR cDNA was made using 5'RACE template switching, a step that added a universal primer site and unique molecular identifiers. Priming of cDNA synthesis was performed from both the TCR alpha and TCR beta constant segments. Library amplification used two PCR steps, and the second PCR step added sample barcodes and sequencing adapters. Sequencing of libraries was performed on Illumina HiSeq 2500 (2x100 bp) or NovaSeq (2x150 bp). In the authors' own workflow: MIGEC handled demultiplexing of reads and collapsing into UMI consensus sequences, while MiXCR performed V(D)J alignment. Using edgeR on replicate PBMC samples, clonotypes were called vaccine-responding if FDR was below 0.01 and the log2 fold change was above 5 up to day 15. Each bulk clonotype received a CD4 or CD8 identity based on whether the sequenced CD4 or CD8 repertoire contained that clonotype at higher abundance. Starting from the raw public reads, TCRdb applied fastp trimming at Q25, assembled clones with MiXCR and retained in-frame beta chains. Every distinct CDR3 protein forms one entry, paired with its most common genes and DNA. The V and J calls and clone size are TCRdb's, not the authors'. The table for this sample lists about 300,000 distinct CDR3 sequences; around 7% of them were counted only once. The leading ten clones occupy 15% to 20% of the sample.

The treatment or condition tag for this specimen amounts to: live attenuated yellow fever vaccine strain. Two biological replicates of bulk PBMCs were collected at each blood-draw timepoint. PBMCs were isolated from peripheral blood using a standard Ficoll-Paque protocol. TriZol was used to extract RNA from bulk PBMCs, from CD4 and CD8 fractions, and from dextramer-positive and dextramer-negative fractions. Ends trimmed: V by 4 bases, J by 1 base; bases unmatched to a gene: 2. The CDR3 measures 14 amino acids from cysteine to phenylalanine. Only the CDR3 DNA stays, 42 bases, in frame from base 1. CDR1 is given as MNHEY and CDR2 as SMNVEV, both from the germline V gene (reference sequence). This entry is derived from a study of T cells after yellow fever vaccination (dated by TCRdb to between 2018 and 2021). Looking at the study overall: The SMART-Seq v4 Ultra Low Input RNA kit was used to prepare libraries from fractions with low cell numbers. To follow T-cell clones before and after primary and booster YFV17D yellow fever vaccination, bulk TCR alpha and beta repertoires were sequenced over time. Two healthy male donors, one aged 18 to 29 and one aged 30 to 40 years, were included in the cohort. Blood samples were taken at several timepoints before and after primary and secondary immunization, and bulk PBMC replicates and cell subsets were isolated. The investigation overall reported the following: The secondary T-cell response was found to be weaker but faster than the primary response, with a peak reached on day 5 rather than on day 15. A small share of clonotypes was detected in both CD4 and CD8 compartments, with the overlap likely arising from convergent recombination. The study included only a couple of donors, which limits how far the findings can be generalized. FACS-sorted repertoires could contain abundant contaminating clonotypes from the bulk population, so computational filtering was required. Most clones expanded after primary vaccination were re-detected after the booster (almost 98% of CD4 and roughly 87% of CD8), suggesting broad memory maintenance.

The receptor was isolated from a man aged 18 to 29 who received the YFV17D yellow fever vaccine. In this chain, TRBV27 is recombined with TRBJ2-5, and TRBD1 aligns with 8 junction nucleotides. Sequences were derived from PBMCs, sampled approximately 47 days after the first yellow fever vaccination. The DNA sequence is as follows: TGTGCCAGCAGTTGGACAGGGCTCCAAGAGACCCAGTACTTC. Its amino acids are CASSWTGLQETQYF.